This entry concerns a single T cell receptor (beta chain). Its target is not known. The CDR3 is 14 residues long. Germline V gene sequence: CDR1 LNHDA, CDR2 SQIVND (reference sequence). V was clipped by 5 bases and J by 14 bases, with 19 bases between them. Regarding treatment: oral pan-JAK inhibitor, 5-10 mg twice daily. These data belong to a study of CD8+ T cells in alopecia areata. Regarding the study as a whole: Scalp clonality, together with expanded CD8+ clones among the top 100, fell significantly with tofacitinib. Alopecia totalis/universalis scalp especially showed more expanded CD8+ clones than normal scalp.

Investigators isolated RNA and reverse transcribed it into cDNA to act as the sequencing template. Only in-frame clones appear in the TCRdb table, and some are missing; sequencing was by immunoSEQ multiplex PCR. This table has about 190,000 clones, 50% to 75% appearing once. This receptor was identified in a human donor with alopecia areata. The genes are TRBV19 and TRBJ1-6; D is unclear. Sample: CD4+ T cells sorted from blood, taken at week 4, from a patient treated with tofacitinib. In DNA, the CDR3 is TGTGCCAGTAGTCCTGGGTCCATAATTCTGGCCCTCCACTTT. Translated, it gives CASSPGSIILALHF.